This T cell receptor beta chain was recovered during a study of blood T cell repertoires in COVID-19. There are 15 residues in the CDR3. The ends were cut back, 5 bases at V and 2 bases at J, with 12 bases in the middle. The germline CDR1 and CDR2 sequences are SGHVS and FQNEAQ. As handled by the study authors: Amplification from reference gene primers served as the basis for estimated nucleated cell counts. TCRdb's copy holds only in-frame clones and misses some; the assay was immunoSEQ multiplex PCR. The D gene and trimming were derived from the DNA, and the V and J assignments and clone size from that table. The sample holds a few hundred thousand clones, approximately 86% seen once.

This TCR derives from a woman under 40 who had recovered from COVID-19. The J gene is TRBJ1-4, the V gene TRBV7-8, with D uncertain. What was sequenced was peripheral blood. Here the CDR3 reads CASSPRSTTNEKLFF. CDR3 DNA: TGTGCCAGCAGCCCGCGGTCAACCACTAATGAAAAACTGTTTTTT. Together with reference TRBV7-8 and TRBJ1-4, the CDR3 gives the full variable domain: GAGVSQSPRYKVAKRGQDVALRCDPISGHVSLFWYQQALGQGPEFLTYFQNEAQLDKSGLPSDRFFAERPEGSVSTLKIQRTQQEDSAVYLCASSPRSTTNEKLFFGSGTQLSVL.